A selection of T cell receptor beta chains follows, all from one sample in a study of regulatory T cells in long-lasting Graves disease. TCRdb independently ran MiXCR on the multiplex PCR reads; one entry per CDR3 protein. The profile shows under 250,000 distinct CDR3 sequences, roughly 18% of them singletons. These same data were also listed under a study on T cells in Graves' hyperthyroidism and ophthalmopathy.

The sequencing here drew on peripheral blood mononuclear cells (PBMCs), taken at new diagnosis, from a patient treated with antithyroid drugs. These receptors were collected from a woman aged 25 to 45 with Graves disease. Both conserved end residues are part of each CDR3. The order of the fields is J gene, clone size, V gene, D gene, CDR3 DNA, CDR3 protein. The D gene is left open where the match is weak. The size entry is marked missing in some rows and otherwise reads once, few, many or a size class.

j_call: TRBJ1-6
clone_size: many
v_call: TRBV13
d_call: TRBD1
cdr3_nt: TGTGCCAGCAGCCCCTCAGGGGGGTCCTATAATTCACCCCTCCACTTT
cdr3_aa: CASSPSGGSYNSPLHF

j_call: TRBJ1-1
clone_size: .
v_call: TRBV7-9
d_call: .
cdr3_nt: TGTGCCAGCAGCCCCCGCCGGGGGGGGAATCCTGAAGCTTTCTTT
cdr3_aa: CASSPRRGGNPEAFF

j_call: TRBJ1-4
clone_size: many
v_call: TRBV28
d_call: .
cdr3_nt: TGTGCCACGGCCAGGGGATTATTATATGAAAAACTGTTTTTT
cdr3_aa: CATARGLLYEKLFF

j_call: TRBJ2-5
clone_size: many
v_call: TRBV13
d_call: TRBD2
cdr3_nt: TGTGCCAGCAGCAAGGCCGGGACTAGCGGGGGGGCTGTGGAGACCCAGTACTTC
cdr3_aa: CASSKAGTSGGAVETQYF

j_call: TRBJ2-1
clone_size: many
v_call: TRBV5-1
d_call: .
cdr3_nt: TGCGCCAGCAGCTTGGACAGGGTCTACAATGAGCAGTTCTTC
cdr3_aa: CASSLDRVYNEQFF

j_call: TRBJ2-1
clone_size: many
v_call: TRBV28
d_call: .
cdr3_nt: TGTGCCAGCAGTGACTTCGGCAGCTCCGGTGGGGGATTCTTC
cdr3_aa: CASSDFGSSGGGFF

j_call: TRBJ1-1
clone_size: many
v_call: TRBV27
d_call: .
cdr3_nt: TGTGCCACCCAGGCTGTTTGGGGGTCCACTGAAGCTTTCTTT
cdr3_aa: CATQAVWGSTEAFF

j_call: TRBJ1-3
clone_size: many
v_call: TRBV30
d_call: .
cdr3_nt: TGTGCCTGGACCGACGGTCATGGAAACACCATATATTTT
cdr3_aa: CAWTDGHGNTIYF

j_call: TRBJ1-6
clone_size: many
v_call: TRBV20-1
d_call: .
cdr3_nt: TGCAGTGCTAGACCGGGGGTGTATAATTCACCCCTCCACTTT
cdr3_aa: CSARPGVYNSPLHF

j_call: TRBJ1-1
clone_size: many
v_call: TRBV20-1
d_call: .
cdr3_nt: TGCAGTGCCCCTAGGGTGAACACTGAAGCTTTCTTT
cdr3_aa: CSAPRVNTEAFF

j_call: TRBJ2-2
clone_size: many
v_call: TRBV19
d_call: TRBD1
cdr3_nt: TGTGCCAGTAGGGACAGGGGGCACACCGGGGAGCTGTTTTTT
cdr3_aa: CASRDRGHTGELFF

j_call: TRBJ2-3
clone_size: many
v_call: TRBV11-2
d_call: .
cdr3_nt: TGTGCCAGCAGCTTAAGCTGGGGGGGCACAGATACGCAGTATTTT
cdr3_aa: CASSLSWGGTDTQYF

j_call: TRBJ2-1
clone_size: many
v_call: TRBV12-3/TRBV12-4
d_call: .
cdr3_nt: TGTGCCAGCAGTTTGGCCAGGGCGAAGTATGAGCAGTTCTTC
cdr3_aa: CASSLARAKYEQFF

j_call: TRBJ1-4
clone_size: many
v_call: TRBV5-6
d_call: TRBD1
cdr3_nt: TGTGCCAGCAGCTTGGTTGACAGGGCTAACGCGGAAGCTCTGGAAAAACTGTTTTTT
cdr3_aa: CASSLVDRANAEALEKLFF

j_call: TRBJ1-6
clone_size: many
v_call: TRBV6-1
d_call: .
cdr3_nt: TGTGCCAGCATGAGACAGACAGGCACGTCTTCACCCCTCCACTTT
cdr3_aa: CASMRQTGTSSPLHF

j_call: TRBJ2-1
clone_size: many
v_call: TRBV6-1
d_call: TRBD2
cdr3_nt: TGTGCCAGCAGATCCGGACTAGCGGTCTACAATGAGCAGTTCTTC
cdr3_aa: CASRSGLAVYNEQFF

j_call: TRBJ2-7
clone_size: few
v_call: TRBV19
d_call: .
cdr3_nt: TGTGCCAGTAGTATCGGTTGGAGCTCCTACGAGCAGTACTTC
cdr3_aa: CASSIGWSSYEQYF

j_call: TRBJ2-5
clone_size: few
v_call: TRBV27
d_call: .
cdr3_nt: TGTGCCAGCAATTCTCAAGAGACCCAGTACTTC
cdr3_aa: CASNSQETQYF

j_call: TRBJ1-1
clone_size: many
v_call: TRBV3-1
d_call: .
cdr3_nt: TGTGCCAGCAGCCATCTCAGGGGATCTGAAGCTTTCTTT
cdr3_aa: CASSHLRGSEAFF

j_call: TRBJ1-1
clone_size: many
v_call: TRBV19
d_call: TRBD1
cdr3_nt: TGTGCCAGTCTGGACAGGGGGCACACTGAAGCTTTCTTT
cdr3_aa: CASLDRGHTEAFF

j_call: TRBJ2-1
clone_size: few
v_call: TRBV4-1
d_call: TRBD1
cdr3_nt: TGCGCCAGCAGCCAGGGAGGACAGGGGGGGAATGAGCATTTCTTC
cdr3_aa: CASSQGGQGGNEHFF

j_call: TRBJ1-1
clone_size: many
v_call: TRBV29-1
d_call: TRBD1
cdr3_nt: TGCAGCGTTGAACAGGGGGCGGTCACTGAAGCTTTCTTT
cdr3_aa: CSVEQGAVTEAFF

j_call: TRBJ1-2
clone_size: few
v_call: TRBV28
d_call: .
cdr3_nt: TGTGCCAGCAGTCAAGGGAGAGTAGCTAACTATGGCTACACCTTC
cdr3_aa: CASSQGRVANYGYTF

j_call: TRBJ1-1
clone_size: many
v_call: TRBV4-1
d_call: TRBD1
cdr3_nt: TGCGCCAGCAGCCAAGCGGGCAGGGGGCGATCGAACACTGAAGCTTTCTTT
cdr3_aa: CASSQAGRGRSNTEAFF

j_call: TRBJ1-1
clone_size: many
v_call: TRBV6-1
d_call: TRBD1
cdr3_nt: TGTGCCAGCAGGTCACCGCGACAGGGGGCGAGCACTGAAGCTTTCTTT
cdr3_aa: CASRSPRQGASTEAFF

j_call: TRBJ1-2
clone_size: many
v_call: TRBV19
d_call: .
cdr3_nt: TGTGCCATTTGGAGGGGCCACACCTTC
cdr3_aa: CAIWRGHTF

j_call: TRBJ1-2
clone_size: .
v_call: TRBV2
d_call: TRBD1
cdr3_nt: TGTGCCAGCACCTACCGGGACAGGGTTGTTCGGGGCTACACCTTC
cdr3_aa: CASTYRDRVVRGYTF

j_call: TRBJ1-3
clone_size: many
v_call: TRBV3-1
d_call: .
cdr3_nt: TGTGCCAGCAGCCGGGACGCATCCTCTGGAAACACCATATATTTT
cdr3_aa: CASSRDASSGNTIYF